Listed below are T cell receptor beta chains from one sample, sequenced in a study of OX40 agonist ivuxolimab in advanced cancers. The repertoire was sequenced with immunoSEQ multiplex PCR; TCRdb's copy has only in-frame clones and lacks some. Among some 95,000 clones, roughly 85% were seen once, and the ten largest hold approximately 0.5%. The starting material was CD4+ or CD8+ T cells sorted from blood, obtained in a trial of the OX40 agonist ivuxolimab. These receptors were collected from an adult with an advanced solid tumor such as melanoma, head and neck, liver or kidney cancer. The CDR3 runs from the conserved cysteine through the conserved F or W. A D gene is named only where the DNA matches it firmly. Clone size is shown for a subset of rows, as once, few, many or a class of expanded clone.

D | J | V | size | DNA | CDR3
. | TRBJ2-1 | TRBV5-1 | once | TGCGCCAGCAGCTTGGGGGCGGGGGCCAACAATGAGCAGTTCTTC | CASSLGAGANNEQFF
. | TRBJ2-3 | TRBV10-3 | . | TGTGCCATCAGCAAGCAAACCGTAAGCACAGATACGCAGTATTTT | CAISKQTVSTDTQYF
. | TRBJ1-2 | TRBV6-5 | . | TGTGCCAGCAGTTATCAAGGGGAATTTGGCTACACCTTC | CASSYQGEFGYTF
TRBD2 | TRBJ2-1 | TRBV4-2 | . | TGTGCCAGCAGCCAATCTAGCGGGGGGGCGGCCAATGAGCAGTTCTTC | CASSQSSGGAANEQFF
. | TRBJ2-1 | TRBV5-1 | . | TGCGCCAGCAGCTTATTGCCTAGTGGGGGGGCCGATGAGCAGTTCTTC | CASSLLPSGGADEQFF
. | TRBJ1-3 | TRBV19 | . | TGTGCCAGTAGACACAGGGCTGGAAACACCATATATTTT | CASRHRAGNTIYF
. | TRBJ1-2 | TRBV29-1 | . | TGCAGCGTTGGGTACCTCCTCTATGGCTACACCTTC | CSVGYLLYGYTF
TRBD2 | TRBJ2-7 | TRBV6-6 | once | TGTGCCAGCAGTCGGACTAGCGGGGGGAGCTACGAGCAGTACTTC | CASSRTSGGSYEQYF
. | TRBJ1-6 | TRBV4-2 | . | TGTGCCAGCAGCCAAGCCCAGGGGCGTTCACCCCTCCACTTT | CASSQAQGRSPLHF
. | TRBJ2-3 | TRBV5-1 | . | TGCGCCAGCAGCTCCAACCCCGTAACTAGCACAGATACGCAGTATTTT | CASSSNPVTSTDTQYF
. | TRBJ2-7 | TRBV7-2 | once | TGTGCCAGCAGCGTAGGACAGCCCTCCTACGAGCAGTACTTC | CASSVGQPSYEQYF
TRBD1 | TRBJ2-5 | TRBV5-4 | . | TGTGCCAGCAGTGGGGGACAGTCCACTCAAGAGACCCAGTACTTC | CASSGGQSTQETQYF
TRBD1 | TRBJ1-2 | TRBV9 | . | TGTGCCAGCAGCGCCCGGGACAGGGTTAATGGCTACACCTTC | CASSARDRVNGYTF
TRBD2 | TRBJ2-5 | TRBV18 | . | TGTGCCAGCTCACTCTCCAGGGAGGGGGAGACCCAGTACTTC | CASSLSREGETQYF
. | TRBJ1-3 | TRBV2 | once | TGTGCCAGCAGAAGGACCGTCAGCTCTGGAAACACCATATATTTT | CASRRTVSSGNTIYF
TRBD2 | TRBJ2-3 | TRBV5-1 | . | TGCGCCAGCAGCTTTACTAGCGGGGGGCCCACAGATACGCAGTATTTT | CASSFTSGGPTDTQYF
. | TRBJ1-6 | TRBV7-8 | . | TGTGCCAGCAGCTTTTCGGGGGGTGTAGATTCACCCCTCCACTTT | CASSFSGGVDSPLHF
. | TRBJ1-3 | TRBV7-9 | . | TGTGCCAGCAGTCTAATGGCGAGCTCTGGAAACACCATATATTTT | CASSLMASSGNTIYF
TRBD1 | TRBJ1-5 | TRBV28 | . | TGTGCCAGCAGTCCCGGGACAGGGGATGCTCGTTATCGCGATCAGCCCCAGCATTTT | CASSPGTGDARYRDQPQHF
TRBD1 | TRBJ1-2 | TRBV28 | few | TGTGCCAGCAGTTTAACTGACAGGGGTGGTGGCTACACCTTC | CASSLTDRGGGYTF
TRBD1 | TRBJ2-3 | TRBV15 | . | TGTGCCACCAGCAGAGAGGGACAGGGGGCAGATACGCAGTATTTT | CATSREGQGADTQYF
. | TRBJ1-3 | TRBV7-2 | . | TGTGCCAGCACCCCAAGGCGGGGGTTTTCTGGAAACACCATATATTTT | CASTPRRGFSGNTIYF
TRBD1 | TRBJ1-4 | TRBV5-1 | . | TGCGCCAGCAGTCGGGACAGGCCCGCGGCTAATGAAAAACTGTTTTTT | CASSRDRPAANEKLFF
. | TRBJ2-3 | TRBV11-2 | . | TGTGCCAGCAGCTTAGCGATTTCGGGAGATACGCAGTATTTT | CASSLAISGDTQYF
TRBD1 | TRBJ1-2 | TRBV6-5 | . | TGTGCCAGCAGCGACAGGGGAAGTGGCTACACCTTC | CASSDRGSGYTF
TRBD2 | TRBJ2-3 | TRBV28 | . | TGTGCCAGCAGTTTCGAGCGGGGCCTTAGGGATACGCAGTATTTT | CASSFERGLRDTQYF
. | TRBJ1-4 | TRBV18 | . | TGTGCCAGCTCCCGAGACTCTGGGGATGAAAAACTGTTTTTT | CASSRDSGDEKLFF
. | TRBJ1-3 | TRBV9 | . | TGTGCCAGCAGCGTTTTGACAGGTTCCGGAAACACCATATATTTT | CASSVLTGSGNTIYF
TRBD1 | TRBJ1-6 | TRBV4-3 | . | TGCGCCAGCAGCCTCTTGATTAGCGGACAGGGTATTAATTCACCCCTCCACTTT | CASSLLISGQGINSPLHF
TRBD1 | TRBJ1-4 | TRBV25-1 | . | TGTGCCAGCCAAGGACAGGGCGGGGAAAAACTGTTTTTT | CASQGQGGEKLFF
. | TRBJ1-1 | TRBV15 | . | TGTGCCACCAGCAGAGATCGGGACGGGAACACTGAAGCTTTCTTT | CATSRDRDGNTEAFF
. | TRBJ1-1 | TRBV5-1 | . | TGCGCCAGCAGCCTTAAGCGGGGCACTGAAGCTTTCTTT | CASSLKRGTEAFF
. | TRBJ1-2 | TRBV5-1 | . | TGCGCCAGCAGCTTGGATGAGAAGGGGCCGTCGTTCGGCTACACCTTC | CASSLDEKGPSFGYTF
. | TRBJ2-2 | TRBV11-3 | . | TGTGCCAGCAGCTGGCAGGGGTACACCGGGGAGCTGTTTTTT | CASSWQGYTGELFF
. | TRBJ2-3 | TRBV2 | few | TGTGCCAGCAATGGGGTGGGGACAGATACGCAGTATTTT | CASNGVGTDTQYF
TRBD1 | TRBJ2-5 | TRBV2 | . | TGTGCCAGCTCGGGGACAGAAGAGACCCAGTACTTC | CASSGTEETQYF
TRBD1 | TRBJ1-5 | TRBV6-6 | many | TGTGCCAGCAGCAAAACAGGGGCGAAGTCGCCCCAGCATTTT | CASSKTGAKSPQHF
. | TRBJ1-1 | TRBV5-1 | . | TGCGCCAGCGGAGTCCAGAGCATGAACACTGAAGCTTTCTTT | CASGVQSMNTEAFF
. | TRBJ1-5 | TRBV7-2 | . | TGTGCCAGCAGCCTAACGGGGGTCAATCAGCCCCAGCATTTT | CASSLTGVNQPQHF
. | TRBJ1-3 | TRBV10-1 | . | TGCGCCAGCAGTCCGGACGGTAACACCATATATTTT | CASSPDGNTIYF
. | TRBJ2-6 | TRBV5-4 | . | TGTGCCAGCAGCCCAGGGGCGGGGACCTCTGGGGCCAACGTCCTGACTTTC | CASSPGAGTSGANVLTF
TRBD1 | TRBJ1-2 | TRBV6-5 | . | TGTGCCAGCAGCCGACAGGGGCCCGGTGGCTACACCTTC | CASSRQGPGGYTF